Listed below are T cell receptor beta chains from one sample, sequenced in a study of blood T cells in healthy people across ages. TCRdb reprocessed the 5' RACE reads with MiXCR, giving one entry per CDR3 protein. This table holds under 950,000 distinct CDR3 sequences, 22% found once. Sequenced input: blood. The receptors originated from a man aged 70-80 years in good health. CDR3s include the opening cysteine and the closing phenylalanine or tryptophan. D genes are given only for firm matches. Part of the rows lack a size; the others show once, few, many or a class for expanded clones.

V gene	D gene	clone size	J gene	CDR3 protein	CDR3 DNA
TRBV12-3/TRBV12-4	-	-	TRBJ2-2	CASSLRGRNGELFF	TGTGCCAGCAGTTTACGGGGGAGGAACGGGGAGCTGTTTTTT
TRBV10-3	-	many	TRBJ2-6	CAINGGVPSGANVLTF	TGTGCCATCAACGGAGGGGTCCCCTCTGGGGCCAACGTCCTGACTTTC
TRBV3-1	-	-	TRBJ2-4	CASSQDRSNGIQYF	TGTGCCAGCAGCCAAGACAGATCCAATGGCATTCAGTACTTC
TRBV5-1	TRBD1	-	TRBJ1-5	CASSLGPGGSNQPQHF	TGCGCCAGCAGCTTGGGCCCAGGGGGAAGCAATCAGCCCCAGCATTTT
TRBV7-2	-	-	TRBJ1-3	CASSPMRGSGNTIYF	TGTGCCAGCAGCCCAATGAGGGGCTCTGGAAACACCATATATTTT
TRBV6-5	-	few	TRBJ2-5	CASSPRTAFRETQYF	TGTGCCAGCAGTCCCCGGACGGCTTTCCGAGAGACCCAGTACTTC
TRBV20-1	-	-	TRBJ2-5	CSARGDRRAQETQYF	TGCAGTGCTAGAGGAGACAGGAGGGCCCAAGAGACCCAGTACTTC
TRBV28	-	few	TRBJ2-7	CASSLPDVSYEQYF	TGTGCCAGCAGTTTGCCCGACGTCTCCTACGAGCAGTACTTC
TRBV20-1	TRBD1	-	TRBJ2-3	CSAREGEGGRNTQYF	TGCAGTGCTAGAGAAGGTGAAGGGGGCAGGAATACGCAGTATTTT
TRBV6-1	TRBD2	-	TRBJ2-1	CASSQRGWGNEQFF	TGTGCCAGCAGTCAGCGGGGATGGGGCAATGAGCAGTTCTTC
TRBV13	-	few	TRBJ1-3	CASSLGGAFNRGNTIYF	TGTGCCAGCAGCTTAGGCGGCGCCTTCAACCGAGGAAACACCATATATTTT
TRBV20-1	-	-	TRBJ1-1	CRGGLLNTEAFF	TGCAGGGGGGGATTGTTGAACACTGAAGCTTTCTTT
TRBV10-3	-	-	TRBJ1-2	CAISESRQAHGYTF	TGTGCCATCAGTGAGTCGAGACAGGCACATGGCTACACCTTC
TRBV6-1	-	few	TRBJ2-5	CASSEISLSGETQYF	TGTGCCAGCAGTGAAATTAGTCTCTCAGGGGAGACCCAGTACTTC
TRBV20-1	-	-	TRBJ1-5	CSAREGQPQHF	TGCAGTGCTAGAGAAGGTCAGCCCCAGCATTTT
TRBV10-3	-	many	TRBJ1-3	CAIRPSSGNTIYF	TGTGCCATCAGACCCAGCTCTGGAAACACCATATATTTT
TRBV7-2	-	-	TRBJ1-4	CASRSGTTNEKLFF	TGTGCCAGCAGGTCCGGGACAACTAATGAAAAACTGTTTTTT
TRBV7-2	-	-	TRBJ1-2	CASSSYTEDYGYTF	TGTGCCAGCAGCTCCTATACAGAAGACTATGGCTACACCTTC
TRBV7-9	TRBD1	-	TRBJ1-4	CASRLQGLEEKLFF	TGTGCCAGCAGGCTACAGGGGTTAGAGGAAAAACTGTTTTTT
TRBV7-9	-	few	TRBJ2-7	CASSFGGQSYEQYF	TGTGCCAGCAGCTTCGGGGGGCAAAGCTACGAGCAGTACTTC
TRBV20-1	TRBD2	many	TRBJ2-3	CSARDWKAAGVTTDTQYF	TGCAGTGCTAGAGACTGGAAGGCGGCGGGGGTTACCACAGATACGCAGTATTTT
TRBV6-5	-	-	TRBJ1-4	CASTDGGPNEKLFF	TGTGCCAGCACCGACGGGGGTCCTAATGAAAAACTGTTTTTT
TRBV20-1	-	once	TRBJ1-1	CSARDRVLRTEAFF	TGCAGTGCTAGAGATCGGGTCCTTCGGACTGAAGCTTTCTTT
TRBV5-1	TRBD1	-	TRBJ1-2	CASSPDRGAGYTF	TGCGCCAGCAGTCCGGACAGGGGAGCTGGCTACACCTTC
TRBV5-1	-	-	TRBJ2-3	CASSLQGPADTQYF	TGCGCCAGCAGCTTGCAGGGTCCGGCAGATACGCAGTATTTT
TRBV5-8	TRBD2	few	TRBJ2-5	CASSLVYGGASETQYF	TGTGCCAGCAGCTTGGTGTACGGGGGGGCCTCAGAGACCCAGTACTTC
TRBV7-9	-	-	TRBJ1-4	CASSLGEGTYEKLFF	TGTGCCAGCAGTCTGGGCGAGGGGACCTATGAAAAACTGTTTTTT
TRBV7-2	-	-	TRBJ1-2	CASSLGQENGYTF	TGTGCCAGCAGCTTAGGTCAGGAGAATGGCTACACCTTC
TRBV6-6	TRBD2	-	TRBJ2-1	CASSPSGGALNEQFF	TGTGCCAGCAGCCCTAGCGGGGGGGCTCTCAATGAGCAGTTCTTC
TRBV12-3/TRBV12-4	-	-	TRBJ2-3	CASSLTGTLTDTQYF	TGTGCCAGCAGTTTAACTGGGACTCTCACAGATACGCAGTATTTT
TRBV7-2	-	many	TRBJ2-3	CASSLLALTSTDTQYF	TGTGCCAGCAGCCTCCTGGCTTTAACTAGCACAGATACGCAGTATTTT
TRBV18	-	few	TRBJ1-5	CASSLDNGNQPQHF	TGTGCCAGCTCACTCGACAATGGGAATCAGCCCCAGCATTTT
TRBV5-1	TRBD1	many	TRBJ1-4	CASTLDRAGEKLFF	TGCGCCAGCACGCTGGACAGGGCGGGCGAAAAACTGTTTTTT
TRBV2	-	-	TRBJ1-2	CASSSQGDANYGYTF	TGTGCCAGCAGTTCGCAGGGAGACGCTAACTATGGCTACACCTTC
TRBV27	TRBD2	many	TRBJ2-1	CASSLFKGGSYNEQFF	TGTGCCAGCAGTCTCTTTAAGGGCGGGAGTTACAATGAGCAGTTCTTC
TRBV6-5	-	-	TRBJ2-4	CASRGTGTAKNIQYF	TGTGCCAGCAGGGGTACAGGGACGGCCAAAAACATTCAGTACTTC
TRBV2	-	-	TRBJ1-2	CASRDSSFSNYGYTF	TGTGCCAGCAGGGACAGCAGTTTCTCTAACTATGGCTACACCTTC
TRBV12-3/TRBV12-4	TRBD2	-	TRBJ2-1	CASIQRLAAHNEQFF	TGTGCCAGCATCCAGCGGCTAGCGGCCCACAATGAGCAGTTCTTC
TRBV20-1	-	few	TRBJ1-3	CSASLGFSGNTIYF	TGCAGTGCTAGTTTGGGATTTTCTGGAAACACCATATATTTT
TRBV7-9	TRBD1	few	TRBJ2-3	CASSIRQGASTDTQYF	TGTGCCAGCAGCATACGACAGGGGGCGAGCACAGATACGCAGTATTTT
TRBV18	TRBD1	-	TRBJ1-2	CASSRQPTGVGYGYTF	TGTGCCAGCTCACGACAACCGACAGGGGTTGGCTATGGCTACACCTTC